These 5 T cell receptor beta chains came from one sample sequenced in a study of Ad26.COV2.S vaccination and SARS-CoV-2 variants. Treatment: some 20 received Ad26.COV2.S at low or high dose, single or two shots; 5 received placebo; per-sample allocation not given. Repertoires come from day 63 after the first vaccine or placebo injection. Libraries were prepared by immunoSEQ multiplex PCR; TCRdb keeps only in-frame clonotypes and omits some of them. Of around 450,000 clones listed, roughly 88% are singletons. Sequenced here: peripheral blood, sampled in a trial of Ad26.COV2.S vaccine versus placebo. These receptor sequences come from a person between 18 and 59 years old who received the Ad26.COV2.S COVID-19 vaccine or a placebo.

The chain carries TRBV5-6 and TRBJ2-2; the D is unclear. The CDR3 consists of 13 residues. Trimming took 0 bases from V and 3 from J, leaving 3 bases between them. In germline, CDR1 is SGHDT, CDR2 YYEEEE. DNA for the CDR3: TGTGCCAGCAGCTTGGGGGACACCGGGGAGCTGTTTTTT. It yields the protein CASSLGDTGELFF.

This chain connects TRBV24-1 to TRBJ2-3; maybe TRBD1 (5 bases). V gave up 4 bases and J gave up 0 bases, with 13 bases separating them. There are 16 residues in the CDR3. Looked up from germline, CDR1 is KGHDR and CDR2 is SFDVKD. The CDR3 DNA reads as TGTGCCACCAGTGAACCGGACACGGTGAGCACAGATACGCAGTATTTT. It translates to CATSEPDTVSTDTQYF.

This chain uses TRBV7-2 with TRBJ2-1, with 13 bases identical to TRBD2. This CDR3 is built from 13 residues. CDR1 and CDR2 (germline): SGHTA, FQGNSA. The V segment lost 4 bases and the J segment 14 bases; nucleotides outside the gene matches: 5. CDR3 coding DNA: TGTGCCAGCAGCTCGGGGACTAGCGGGAATAAGTTCTTC. Encoded protein: CASSSGTSGNKFF.

This sequence joins TRBV9 and TRBJ2-6; D is uncertain. Between the trimmed V and J ends, which lost 4 bases and 1 base, there was a span of 9 bases. CDR3 length equals 15 residues. Germline V lookup: CDR1 SGDLS, CDR2 YYNGEE. CDR3 DNA sequence: TGTGCCAGCAGCCCAGATGGGTCTGGGGCCAACGTCCTGACTTTC. It translates to CASSPDGSGANVLTF.

The rearrangement links TRBV6-5 to TRBJ1-1; D call uncertain. Germline values: CDR1 MNHEY, CDR2 SVGAGI. With 6 bases removed from V and 0 bases from J, the gap between germline ends came to 8 bases. The CDR3 is 13 residues long. The chain's CDR3 is CASRDGLNTEAFF. The CDR3 bases are TGTGCCAGCAGGGACGGACTGAACACTGAAGCTTTCTTT.